The next 30 T cell receptor beta chains were all read from a single sample in a study of blood T cell repertoires in COVID-19. Method: immunoSEQ multiplex PCR; TCRdb's copy keeps in-frame clones and lacks some. This sample has about 370,000 clones, with roughly nine tenths found just once. The sample comprised PBMCs or T cells enriched from blood (not recorded which). These receptors came from a man younger than 35 who had recovered from COVID-19.

This clone came up once. The chain links TRBV19 to TRBJ2-7; D unresolved. The CDR3 length is 14 residues. V lost 5 bases and J lost 3, with 14 bases in between. Germline loops: CDR1 LNHDA, CDR2 SQIVND (reference sequence). The CDR3 nucleotides are TGTGCCAGTAGTTTGGCCGGTGACAACTACGAGCAGTACTTC. It specifies CASSLAGDNYEQYF.

The rearrangement links TRBV10-2 to TRBJ2-3, with a tentative D call TRBD2 (7 bases). Trimming left V 3 bases short and J 2 bases short, with 30 bases between. CDR1 is WSHSY, CDR2 SAAADI, per germline. The CDR3 is 21 amino acids. This chain's CDR3 is CASSDLIPTKPGGGPTDTQYF. In nucleotides, the CDR3 is TGCGCCAGCAGTGACCTAATCCCGACCAAACCTGGCGGGGGCCCCACAGATACGCAGTATTTT.

The V call is TRBV6-5, the J call TRBJ2-3; 7 bases are a match to TRBD1. The CDR3 contains 13 residues. The germline V gene has CDR1 MNHEY and CDR2 SVGAGI. V shed 6 bases and J 4 bases; nucleotides not matched to a gene: 4. The CDR3 DNA is TGTGCCAGCAGGACCCAGGGGGCAGATACGCAGTATTTT. It is translated as CASRTQGADTQYF.

This sequence joins TRBV5-4 and TRBJ2-5, with 7 bases lining up with TRBD2. V lost 0 bases to trimming and J lost 1 base; unmatched junction nucleotides: 6. The germline V gene has CDR1 SGHNT and CDR2 YYREEE (reference sequence). This CDR3 region has 16 residues. The CDR3: CASSLVGAGPQETQYF. The CDR3 DNA sequence: TGTGCCAGCAGCTTGGTAGGAGCGGGGCCCCAAGAGACCCAGTACTTC.

The chain couples TRBV6-5 to TRBJ1-5, with D possibly being TRBD1 (6 bases). Germline V gives CDR1 MNHEY, CDR2 SVGAGI. This CDR3 is built from 13 residues. The V gene lost 5 bases and the J gene lost 7 bases, with 12 bases spanning the gap. The CDR3 bases are TGTGCCAGCAGTCGGGGGGCAGGGCAGCCCCAGCATTTT. It is translated as CASSRGAGQPQHF.

CDR3 region: CSASGQLGLAGLGEQYF. Written as DNA, the CDR3 is TGCAGTGCTAGTGGGCAGTTGGGACTAGCGGGGCTTGGGGAGCAGTATTTT. The rearrangement joins TRBV20-1 to TRBJ2-3; 13 bases are shared with TRBD2. The CDR3 is made up of 17 amino acids. The junction had 17 bases not matched to a gene; V was cut back by 3 bases and J by 11 bases. The germline gives CDR1 DFQATT, CDR2 SNEGSKA (reference sequence).

This chain links TRBV4-1 with TRBJ2-5; TRBD2 agrees at 11 bases. V lost 3 bases and J lost 4; bases outside the gene matches: 10. This CDR3 spans 17 amino acids. Germline V gene data show CDR1 as MGHRA and CDR2 as YSYEKL. DNA of the CDR3: TGCGCCAGCAGCCAGTCGGGGGGACTAGCGGTCGGAGAGACCCAGTACTTC. It yields the protein CASSQSGGLAVGETQYF.

The V call is TRBV2, the J call TRBJ2-2; D perhaps matches TRBD1 (6 bases). Germline CDR1 and CDR2: SNHLY and FYNNEI. Trimming took off 5 bases at V and 5 bases at J, with 15 bases between the two ends. The CDR3 runs to 15 residues. CDR3 nucleotides: TGTGCCAGCAGTCCAGGACCAGGGGAAACCGGGGAGCTGTTTTTT. Translating gives CASSPGPGETGELFF. Variable domain in full (rest from reference TRBV2 and TRBJ2-2): EPEVTQTPSHQVTQMGQEVILRCVPISNHLYFYWYRQILGQKVEFLVSFYNNEISEKSEIFDDQFSVERPDGSNFTLKIRSTKLEDSAMYFCASSPGPGETGELFFGEGSRLTVL.

This clone came up once. The chain has TRBV13 and TRBJ1-2; 8 positions agree with TRBD1. The junction had 9 bases not matched to a gene; V was cut back by 2 bases and J by 7 bases. CDR1 is PRHDT, CDR2 FYEKMQ, per germline (reference sequence). This CDR3 is built from 15 residues. The DNA of the CDR3 is TGTGCCAGCAGCTTAATGGACAGGGTGGTAGGTGGCTACACCTTC. Its translation is CASSLMDRVVGGYTF.

This chain joins TRBV6-5 and TRBJ2-5; possibly TRBD2 for D (6 bases). Between the trimmed V and J ends, which lost 7 bases and 7 bases, there was a span of 19 bases. The germline gives CDR1 MNHEY, CDR2 SVGAGI. The CDR3 covers 14 residues. CDR3 protein: CASMGLGLVGTQYF. The CDR3 bases are TGTGCCAGCATGGGACTCGGGTTAGTTGGGACCCAGTACTTC.

The chain has TRBV4-1 and TRBJ1-5; D ambiguous. Trimming removed 0 bases from V and 3 bases from J, with 12 bases in between. This CDR3 has 16 amino acids. Germline values: CDR1 MGHRA, CDR2 YSYEKL. The CDR3 protein is CASSQEASVINQPQHF. The CDR3 DNA is TGCGCCAGCAGCCAAGAAGCTTCGGTTATCAATCAGCCCCAGCATTTT.

This clone appeared once. V gene TRBV25-1 combines with J gene TRBJ1-1, with D possibly being TRBD1 (6 bases). This CDR3 is built from 14 residues. V was pared by 2 bases and J by 7 bases, with 14 bases between. Germline-derived CDR1 and CDR2 are MGHDK and SYGVNS. CDR3 DNA sequence: TGTGCCAGCAGTGAAGACCGGGACACCTTTGAAGCTTTCTTT. It is translated as CASSEDRDTFEAFF.

V and J are TRBV2 and TRBJ1-5; 8 nucleotides agree with TRBD1. Trimming took 6 bases from V and 5 from J; bases not matched to a gene: 9. There are 15 residues in the CDR3. Germline CDR1 reads SNHLY; CDR2 reads FYNNEI. CDR3 sequence: CASRPRTGLYQPQHF. The CDR3 DNA reads as TGTGCCAGCAGGCCTCGGACAGGGCTTTATCAGCCCCAGCATTTT.

This clone was found once. The V call is TRBV28, the J call TRBJ1-2, with 9 bases fitting TRBD1. The length of the CDR3 is 13 residues. Trimming removed 6 bases from V and 8 bases from J; junction bases left unmatched: 7. Germline V CDR1 and CDR2: MDHEN, SYDVKM. The CDR3 spells CASSLGTGYGYTF. Written as DNA, the CDR3 is TGTGCCAGCAGCCTCGGGACAGGGTACGGCTACACCTTC.

The V call is TRBV6-1, the J call TRBJ2-7; D possibly corresponds to TRBD1 (5 bases). The CDR3 is 15 residues long. Germline V gene lookup returns CDR1 MNHNS and CDR2 SASEGT. Trimming took off 0 bases at V and 0 bases at J, with 9 bases between the two ends. The CDR3 nucleotides are TGTGCCAGCAGTGAAGCGACCGACAGCTCCTACGAGCAGTACTTC. Protein: CASSEATDSSYEQYF.

V gene TRBV7-2 combines with J gene TRBJ2-3; D may be TRBD2 (6 bases). V lost 3 bases and J lost 3, with 13 bases in between. This CDR3 is 15 amino acids long. Germline lookup yields CDR1 SGHTA and CDR2 FQGNSA. In nucleotides, the CDR3 is TGTGCCAGCAGCTTTGGGGGGTCAAGTACAGATACGCAGTATTTT. Amino acid sequence: CASSFGGSSTDTQYF.

The V call is TRBV24-1, the J call TRBJ1-5, with a weak D call TRBD1 (6 bases). The CDR3 runs to 15 residues. Germline CDR1 is KGHDR and CDR2 is SFDVKD. V lost 8 bases and J 0 bases, leaving 13 bases between the germline ends. The CDR3 DNA reads TGTGCCACCAAGGACAGCTTAAATAGCAATCAGCCCCAGCATTTT. Its protein is CATKDSLNSNQPQHF.

This chain connects TRBV5-1 to TRBJ1-1, with 8 nucleotides matching TRBD1. The CDR3 extends over 14 amino acids. Germline CDR1 and CDR2: SGHRS and YFSETQ. The V segment lost 7 bases and the J segment 5 bases; nucleotides outside the gene matches: 10. The chain's CDR3 is CASGTDRVGTEAFF. In nucleotides, the CDR3 is TGCGCCAGCGGAACGGACAGGGTGGGAACTGAAGCTTTCTTT.

The chain recombines TRBV7-3 with TRBJ1-1, with D uncertain. Germline V lookup: CDR1 SGHTA, CDR2 FQGTGA. This CDR3 has 13 residues. The V and J ends lost 5 bases and 0 bases respectively, with 7 bases between them. The CDR3 sequence: CASSLHMNTEAFF. In DNA, the CDR3 is TGTGCCAGCAGCCTCCACATGAACACTGAAGCTTTCTTT.

In this sample, this clone turned up once. The chain is built from TRBV19 and TRBJ2-4; D is perhaps TRBD2 (5 bases). Germline V gene sequence: CDR1 LNHDA, CDR2 SQIVND (reference sequence). V shed 4 bases and J shed 7 bases, with 14 bases lying between them. The CDR3 contains 14 residues. The CDR3 region is CASSTGNPRNIQYF. The CDR3 DNA reads as TGTGCCAGTAGTACCGGGAACCCCCGGAACATTCAGTACTTC.

V gene TRBV6-5 combines with J gene TRBJ1-2; 10 nucleotides agree with TRBD1. Germline values: CDR1 MNHEY, CDR2 SVGAGI. The CDR3 loop spans 15 amino acids. Losses at the gene ends were 5 bases for V and 7 bases for J; bases not matched to a gene: 10. For the CDR3, the DNA is TGTGCCAGCAGTACTGGGACAGGGGCTCCGGCTGGCTACACCTTC. Protein product: CASSTGTGAPAGYTF.

V is TRBV6-2 or TRBV6-3 and J is TRBJ2-1; 11 nucleotides agree with TRBD2. The CDR3 is 18 residues long. With V trimmed by 6 bases and J by 1 base, 11 bases remained unmatched. Germline V gene sequence: CDR1 MNHEY, CDR2 SVGEGT. The CDR3 DNA reads as TGTGCCAGCAGCCTTCTACTAGCGGGAGAGGGGTCCTACAATGAGCAGTTCTTC. This encodes CASSLLLAGEGSYNEQFF.

The chain has TRBV12-3 or TRBV12-4 and TRBJ2-7; 8 bases line up with TRBD1. This CDR3 is built from 12 residues. The ends lost 6 bases at V and 4 bases at J; junction bases unmatched: 2. The CDR3 sequence is CASRNRGYEQYF. CDR3 in DNA: TGTGCCAGCAGAAACAGGGGGTACGAGCAGTACTTC.

The chain has TRBV24-1 and TRBJ2-5, with unresolved D. The CDR3 length is 12 residues. Germline V gives CDR1 KGHDR, CDR2 SFDVKD. Trimming removed 4 bases at V and 7 bases at J, with 9 bases between. CDR3 in amino acids: CATSESSGTQYF. CDR3 in DNA: TGTGCCACCAGTGAGTCCTCAGGGACCCAGTACTTC.

The chain recombines TRBV5-1 with TRBJ2-1; D ambiguous. Germline V gene data show CDR1 as SGHRS and CDR2 as YFSETQ. The CDR3 extends over 15 amino acids. V shed 2 bases and J shed 0 bases, with 9 bases lying between them. CDR3 bases: TGCGCCAGCAGCTTAACAGTATCCTCCTACAATGAGCAGTTCTTC. It specifies CASSLTVSSYNEQFF.

J is TRBJ1-6 and V is TRBV3-1 (or the pseudogene TRBV3-2); D may be TRBD1 (6 bases). The CDR3 length is 18 residues. Germline assignment: CDR1 LGHDT and CDR2 YNNKEL (reference sequence). V lost 1 base and J 8 bases, leaving 21 bases between the germline ends. CDR3 sequence reads: CASSQVHTWQGLHSPLHF. CDR3 DNA sequence: TGTGCCAGCAGCCAAGTGCACACGTGGCAGGGGCTTCATTCACCCCTCCACTTT.

This chain joins TRBV13 and TRBJ1-1; TRBD1 is a possible D gene (5 bases). Trimming cost V 3 bases and J 7 bases, with 21 bases left between them. The germline V gene encodes CDR1 PRHDT and CDR2 FYEKMQ (reference sequence). The CDR3 is 16 amino acids. The CDR3 sequence is CASSFPKGLGKYEAFF. The CDR3, as DNA: TGTGCCAGCAGCTTCCCGAAGGGGCTGGGGAAGTATGAAGCTTTCTTT. Complete variable domain (other parts from reference TRBV13 and TRBJ1-1): AAGVIQSPRHLIKEKRETATLKCYPIPRHDTVYWYQQGPGQDPQFLISFYEKMQSDKGSIPDRFSAQQFSDYHSELNMSSLELGDSALYFCASSFPKGLGKYEAFFGQGTRLTVV.

This clone was picked up one time. The rearrangement joins TRBV5-6 to TRBJ2-2; 11 bases match TRBD1. Germline values: CDR1 SGHDT, CDR2 YYEEEE. The length of the CDR3 is 18 residues. J was trimmed by 4 bases and V by 4 bases; bases with no gene match: 12. CDR3 region: CASSPMGWTGGPTGELFF. CDR3 DNA sequence: TGTGCCAGCAGCCCTATGGGTTGGACAGGGGGCCCCACCGGGGAGCTGTTTTTT.

J is TRBJ1-5 and V is TRBV5-5; D not resolved. Germline V CDR1 and CDR2: SGHKS, YYEKEE (reference sequence). This CDR3 region has 15 residues. V lost 0 bases and J 2 bases, leaving 9 bases between the germline ends. The CDR3 sequence is CASSLAGSGNQPQHF. Written as DNA, the CDR3 is TGTGCCAGCAGCTTGGCCGGGTCGGGCAATCAGCCCCAGCATTTT.

The rearrangement uses TRBV28 and TRBJ1-1; no definite D call. Per germline, CDR1 MDHEN and CDR2 SYDVKM. Trimming pared 2 bases from V and 5 bases from J, leaving 3 bases between. The CDR3 has 11 amino acids. The chain's CDR3 is CASSLITEAFF. The CDR3 region has the DNA TGTGCCAGCAGTTTAATAACTGAAGCTTTCTTT.